Following are 9 T cell receptor beta chains from one sample sequenced in a study of blood T cells in healthy people across ages. Next came a second PCR, run for about 6 to 12 cycles, which used a sample-barcoded 5' primer along with a J-beta primer mix. From the 5' RACE reads, TCRdb called clonotypes with MiXCR, one entry per CDR3 protein. The sample shows about 830,000 distinct CDR3 sequences, 55% to 70% of them seen only once. The material sequenced was blood. Every receptor here comes from a man aged 25-45 years in good health.

This clonotype was found a few times. The CDR3 DNA reads as TGTGCCAGCAGCCCCGCCGGGTCCTACGAGCAGTACTTC. Translating gives CASSPAGSYEQYF. This sequence joins TRBV7-2 and TRBJ2-7; no firm D call. V lost 5 bases and J lost 1, with 9 bases in between. CDR3 length equals 13 residues. Per the germline V gene, CDR1 is SGHTA and CDR2 is FQGNSA. Combining the CDR3 with reference TRBV7-2 and TRBJ2-7 gives the whole variable domain GAGVSQSPSNKVTEKGKDVELRCDPISGHTALYWYRQSLGQGLEFLIYFQGNSAPDKSGLPSDRFSAERTGGSVSTLTIQRTQQEDSAVYLCASSPAGSYEQYFGPGTRLTVT.

This clonotype was seen only a few times. The J gene is TRBJ2-3, the V gene TRBV7-9; D could derive from TRBD1 or TRBD2 (6 bases each). The CDR3 extends over 15 amino acids. CDR1 is SEHNR and CDR2 is FQNEAQ in the germline V gene (reference sequence). The germline V and J ends were trimmed by 7 bases and 6 bases, with 20 bases remaining between them. The CDR3 loop reads CASTAISWGADTQYF. The CDR3 bases are TGTGCCAGCACCGCAATATCTTGGGGGGCTGATACGCAGTATTTT.

This chain connects TRBV6-5 to TRBJ1-2, with TRBD1 matching 7 bases. The length of the CDR3 is 13 residues. Germline trimming cut 6 bases from V and 6 bases from J; bases unmatched to any gene: 7. From germline, CDR1 is MNHEY and CDR2 SVGAGI. CDR3 sequence reads: CASSEDRAHGYTF. CDR3 sequence (DNA): TGTGCCAGCAGCGAAGACAGGGCCCATGGCTACACCTTC.

The CDR3 sequence: CASNLRGFRYGYTF. The CDR3 bases are TGTGCCAGCAACTTACGGGGTTTTCGCTATGGCTACACCTTC. The rearrangement links TRBV6-6 to TRBJ1-2, with no clear D. With 7 bases removed from V and 4 bases from J, the gap between germline ends came to 16 bases. CDR3 length equals 14 residues. Germline V lookup: CDR1 MNHNY, CDR2 SVGAGI (reference sequence).

This clonotype has a handful of counts. The rearrangement links TRBV2 to TRBJ2-7; either TRBD1 or TRBD2 may fit D (5 bases each). The V and J ends lost 8 bases and 3 bases respectively, with 17 bases between them. The CDR3 extends over 14 amino acids. Looked up from germline, CDR1 is SNHLY and CDR2 is FYNNEI. The CDR3 loop reads CASQNRDGSYEQYF. The CDR3 coding sequence is TGTGCCAGCCAAAACCGGGACGGAAGCTACGAGCAGTACTTC.

V usage is TRBV5-1 and J usage is TRBJ2-1; 10 nucleotides align to TRBD1. CDR3 length equals 14 residues. The germline V gene encodes CDR1 SGHRS and CDR2 YFSETQ. V was pared by 4 bases and J by 8 bases, with 6 bases of the junction left unmatched. The CDR3 DNA is TGCGCCAGCAGCCCCCGGACAGGGGGGGATGAGCAGTTCTTC. Translated: CASSPRTGGDEQFF.

The chain recombines TRBV20-1 with TRBJ2-1; 12 nucleotides match TRBD2. This CDR3 has 15 residues. J lost 8 bases, V lost 1 base, and 6 bases had no gene match. Germline V gene data show CDR1 as DFQATT and CDR2 as SNEGSKA (reference sequence). The CDR3 DNA sequence: TGCAGTGCTAGAGCCCTAGCGGGGGGGCCCCATGAGCAGTTCTTC. Translated: CSARALAGGPHEQFF.

The gene calls are TRBV20-1 and TRBJ2-5; possibly TRBD2 for D (6 bases). Between the trimmed V and J ends, which lost 5 bases and 11 bases, there was a span of 30 bases. The CDR3 length is 16 residues. From germline, CDR1 is DFQATT and CDR2 SNEGSKA (reference sequence). CDR3 sequence: CSAGGSGAAPYNEQYF. For the CDR3, the DNA is TGCAGTGCTGGAGGTAGCGGAGCTGCCCCCTACAATGAGCAGTACTTC.

V and J are TRBV12-3 or TRBV12-4 and TRBJ2-5; 11 nucleotides agree with TRBD2. The J call may be mistaken, given a closer DNA end match to TRBJ2-7. CDR3 length equals 14 residues. CDR3 nucleotide sequence: TGTGCCAGCAGTTTTGTAGCGGGAGGGAACGAGCAGTACTTC. Amino acids: CASSFVAGGNEQYF.